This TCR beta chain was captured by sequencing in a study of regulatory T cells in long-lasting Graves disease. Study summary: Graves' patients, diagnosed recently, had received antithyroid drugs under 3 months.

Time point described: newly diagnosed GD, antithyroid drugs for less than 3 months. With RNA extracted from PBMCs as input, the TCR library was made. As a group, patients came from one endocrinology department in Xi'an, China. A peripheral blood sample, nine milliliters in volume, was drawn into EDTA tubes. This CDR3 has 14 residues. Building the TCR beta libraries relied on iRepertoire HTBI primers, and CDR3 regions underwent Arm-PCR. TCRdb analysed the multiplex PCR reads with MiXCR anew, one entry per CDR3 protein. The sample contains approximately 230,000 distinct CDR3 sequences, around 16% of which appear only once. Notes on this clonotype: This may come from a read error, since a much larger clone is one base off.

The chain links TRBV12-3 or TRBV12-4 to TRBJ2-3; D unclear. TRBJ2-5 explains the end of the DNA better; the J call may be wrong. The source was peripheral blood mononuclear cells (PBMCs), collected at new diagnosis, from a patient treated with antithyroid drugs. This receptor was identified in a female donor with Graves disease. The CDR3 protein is CASGPSGTPGTQYF. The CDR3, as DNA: TGTGCCAGCGGCCCCAGTGGTACACCAGGAACCCAGTACTTC.